One sample yielded the 25 T cell receptor beta chains listed below, sequenced in a study of cytomegalovirus exposure and HLA in healthy donors. Primers included in the PCR were 60 Vbeta and 13 Jbeta primers. TCRdb keeps only in-frame clones here, not all; method: immunoSEQ multiplex PCR. The table records more than 110,000 clones, roughly 73% of them present only once. Sample: PBMCs. These receptors originate from a woman between 40 and 55 years old in good health and CMV-seronegative.

This clone occurred a few times. This rearrangement joins TRBV5-6 to TRBJ1-5, with a tentative D call TRBD1 (5 bases). The CDR3 is 15 residues long. Germline V gene sequence: CDR1 SGHDT, CDR2 YYEEEE. Trimming cost V 1 base and J 3 bases, with 11 bases left between them. The CDR3 loop is CASSLSGGLNQPQHF. The CDR3 nucleotides are TGTGCCAGCAGCTTGTCCGGGGGTCTCAATCAGCCCCAGCATTTT.

V gene TRBV23-1 combines with J gene TRBJ2-5; the D gene is possibly TRBD2 (5 bases). TRBV23-1 is identified as an open reading frame with a role that is uncertain. V was trimmed by 0 bases and J by 2 bases, leaving 10 bases between them. The CDR3 covers 15 residues. The DNA of the CDR3 is TGCGCCAGCAGTCAATCCCTCTGGAGGCAAGAGACCCAGTACTTC. It encodes CASSQSLWRQETQYF.

The table lists this clone with a few counts. This chain joins TRBV2 and TRBJ1-5; 7 bases line up with TRBD1. Per germline, CDR1 SNHLY and CDR2 FYNNEI. Trimming at V came to 4 bases and at J to 6 bases, leaving 3 bases not matched to a gene. This CDR3 comprises 13 residues. In DNA form, the CDR3 reads TGTGCCAGCAGTGGTCAGGGGGGTCAGCCCCAGCATTTT. Translating gives CASSGQGGQPQHF.

The chain links TRBV4-2 to TRBJ2-1; 9 positions agree with TRBD1. Unmatched junction bases numbered 2, after V lost 0 bases and J lost 8 bases. This CDR3 has 14 amino acids. CDR1 and CDR2 (germline): LGHNA, YNFKEQ. The CDR3 nucleotides are TGTGCCAGCAGCCAAGATTGGGACAGGGATGAGCAGTTCTTC. As protein: CASSQDWDRDEQFF.

V usage is TRBV5-6 and J usage is TRBJ1-1; 7 nucleotides line up with TRBD1. V lost 2 bases and J lost 5; bases outside the gene matches: 6. This CDR3 has 14 residues. The germline V gene encodes CDR1 SGHDT and CDR2 YYEEEE. This chain's CDR3 is CASSFSTGLTEAFF. The CDR3 coding sequence is TGTGCCAGCAGCTTTTCGACAGGGTTAACTGAAGCTTTCTTT.

The rearrangement links TRBV19 to TRBJ2-2; 9 bases are shared with TRBD1. V dropped 7 bases and J dropped 4; count of bases not matched to a gene: 10. There are 16 residues in the CDR3. Germline V lookup: CDR1 LNHDA, CDR2 SQIVND (reference sequence). The CDR3 sequence is CASTSTGGSLTGELFF. The CDR3 DNA sequence: TGTGCCAGTACGAGTACAGGGGGCTCTCTCACCGGGGAGCTGTTTTTT.

V gene TRBV7-2 combines with J gene TRBJ1-1, with D possibly TRBD1 on 5 matching bases. Germline V CDR1 and CDR2: SGHTA, FQGNSA. The V end was cut by 4 bases, the J end by 8 bases, with 17 bases between. CDR3 length equals 14 residues. The CDR3 spells CASSYGTPGAEAFF. The CDR3, as DNA: TGTGCCAGCAGCTACGGGACTCCGGGAGCCGAAGCTTTCTTT.

The CDR3 DNA follows: TGCGCCAGCAGCTCTGGACTAGCGGGGGGCTTCACAGATACGCAGTATTTT. Translated, it gives CASSSGLAGGFTDTQYF. The V and J genes are TRBV5-1 and TRBJ2-3; 14 bases fit TRBD2. The CDR3 has 17 amino acids. With V trimmed by 3 bases and J by 2 bases, 5 bases remained unmatched. Germline loops: CDR1 SGHRS, CDR2 YFSETQ.

This clone was seen a few times. J is TRBJ1-6 and V is TRBV5-6; 8 bases fit TRBD1. Losses at the gene ends were 2 bases for V and 10 bases for J; bases not matched to a gene: 5. This CDR3 region has 14 residues. Germline-derived CDR1 and CDR2 are SGHDT and YYEEEE. Here the CDR3 reads CASSFRGQGSPLHF. CDR3 coding DNA: TGTGCCAGCAGCTTCAGGGGGCAGGGGTCACCCCTCCACTTT.

The chain combines TRBV19 with TRBJ2-1, with TRBD2 matching 10 bases. The germline gives CDR1 LNHDA, CDR2 SQIVND (reference sequence). The CDR3 totals 15 residues. The J segment lost 5 bases and the V segment lost 5 bases, leaving 6 bases of the junction unmatched. The CDR3 nucleotides read TGTGCCAGTAGTTCCCCGGGACTAGCGAACAATGAGCAGTTCTTC. It translates to CASSSPGLANNEQFF.

The rearrangement links TRBV14 to TRBJ2-3; 7 bases map to TRBD2. Germline CDR1 reads SGHDN; CDR2 reads FVKESK. The CDR3 contains 14 residues. J was trimmed by 9 bases and V by 0 bases; bases with no gene match: 6. DNA for the CDR3: TGTGCCAGCAGCCAAGAGCAAGCTAGCGGAACGCAGTATTTT. Translating gives CASSQEQASGTQYF. The whole variable domain, filled in from reference TRBV14 and TRBJ2-3, reads EAGVTQFPSHSVIEKGQTVTLRCDPISGHDNLYWYRRVMGKEIKFLLHFVKESKQDESGMPNNRFLAERTGGTYSTLKVQPAELEDSGVYFCASSQEQASGTQYFGPGTRLTVL.

This clone was seen only a few times. This chain connects TRBV6-6 to TRBJ2-4; 8 bases map to TRBD1. V lost 4 bases and J lost 9; bases outside the gene matches: 8. This CDR3 has 14 amino acids. Germline CDR1 reads MNHNY; CDR2 reads SVGAGI (reference sequence). CDR3 residues: CASSSGQGRGIQYF. CDR3 in DNA: TGTGCCAGCAGTTCTGGACAGGGACGTGGCATTCAGTACTTC.

This sequence joins TRBV19 and TRBJ2-2; the D gene is possibly TRBD2 (7 bases). V was cut by 3 bases and J by 2 bases, with 10 bases left in between. Looked up from germline, CDR1 is LNHDA and CDR2 is SQIVND (reference sequence). The CDR3 length is 15 residues. The DNA for the CDR3 is TGTGCCAGTAGTATGGGGGGGCCAAACACCGGGGAGCTGTTTTTT. This sequence encodes CASSMGGPNTGELFF.

The CDR3 DNA follows: TGTGCCAGCTCGGGACAGGCGGGTCAGCCCCAGCATTTT. Its translation: CASSGQAGQPQHF. This sequence joins TRBV2 and TRBJ1-5; 8 bases fit TRBD1. Trimming took 8 bases from V and 6 from J; bases not matched to a gene: 6. Germline CDR1 is SNHLY and CDR2 is FYNNEI. The CDR3 is 13 residues long.

The gene calls are TRBV29-1 and TRBJ1-1; no clear D gene. The CDR3 is 15 amino acids. Trimming pared 3 bases from V and 1 base from J, leaving 15 bases between. CDR1 and CDR2 (germline): SQVTM, ANQGSEA. In nucleotides, the CDR3 is TGCAGCGTTGACGTAACAGACCCGAGGAACACTGAAGCTTTCTTT. Protein: CSVDVTDPRNTEAFF.

V is TRBV5-1 and J is TRBJ2-5; 7 nucleotides align to TRBD2. Losses at the gene ends were 4 bases for V and 0 bases for J; bases not matched to a gene: 6. Germline V gene data show CDR1 as SGHRS and CDR2 as YFSETQ. This CDR3 spans 15 amino acids. The CDR3 DNA reads as TGCGCCAGCAGCAAAGCGGGGATGTACCAAGAGACCCAGTACTTC. It codes for CASSKAGMYQETQYF.

The CDR3 coding sequence is TGCGCCAGCAGTGAAAGGGGGTTTTACACTGAAGCTTTCTTT. Translation gives CASSERGFYTEAFF. The rearrangement joins TRBV10-2 to TRBJ1-1; a possible D gene is TRBD1 (6 bases). V lost 3 bases and J 3 bases, leaving 11 bases between the germline ends. Germline V gives CDR1 WSHSY, CDR2 SAAADI. The CDR3 has 14 residues.

In its sample, this clone was seen once. The chain joins TRBV19 to TRBJ1-2, with D uncertain. Trimming removed 1 base at V and 2 bases at J, with 14 bases between. Germline V gives CDR1 LNHDA, CDR2 SQIVND (reference sequence). The CDR3 loop spans 16 amino acids. The CDR3 DNA reads TGTGCCAGTAGTATAGTTCCAATTGGGCCCAACTATGGCTACACCTTC. Residues: CASSIVPIGPNYGYTF.

This clone appeared a single time. This chain's CDR3 is CSVVGPGGETQYF. The CDR3 coding sequence is TGCAGCGTTGTTGGGCCAGGGGGGGAGACCCAGTACTTC. The chain carries TRBV29-1 and TRBJ2-5, with D possibly being TRBD1 (7 bases). The CDR3 is 13 residues long. V lost 4 bases and J 5 bases, leaving 14 bases between the germline ends. From germline, CDR1 is SQVTM and CDR2 ANQGSEA.

This clone was counted between two and nine times. V gene TRBV9 combines with J gene TRBJ2-3; the match to TRBD2 covers 10 bases. V gave up 4 bases and J gave up 0 bases; unmatched junction bases: 5. The CDR3 is 16 amino acids. The germline V gene encodes CDR1 SGDLS and CDR2 YYNGEE. CDR3 loop: CASSTSSGGSTDTQYF. CDR3 coding DNA: TGTGCCAGCAGCACGAGTAGCGGGGGGAGCACAGATACGCAGTATTTT.

The CDR3 nucleotides read TGTGCCAGCAGTTTCCCGGGACAGGCCAAGATGAGGGCCCAGCATTTT. Residues: CASSFPGQAKMRAQHF. The V call is TRBV28, the J call TRBJ1-5; 8 nucleotides align to TRBD1. Trimming cost V 3 bases and J 11 bases; bases outside gene matches: 15. From germline, CDR1 is MDHEN and CDR2 SYDVKM. CDR3 length: 16 residues.

The genes are TRBV7-9 and TRBJ1-1; D is uncertain. Germline lookup yields CDR1 SEHNR and CDR2 FQNEAQ (reference sequence). There are 14 residues in the CDR3. Trimming took off 5 bases at V and 0 bases at J, with 10 bases between the two ends. The CDR3 DNA reads as TGTGCCAGCAGCCCACAGTCCATGAACACTGAAGCTTTCTTT. This translates into CASSPQSMNTEAFF.

The rearrangement joins TRBV5-6 to TRBJ1-2; the match to TRBD1 covers 9 bases. Per the germline V gene, CDR1 is SGHDT and CDR2 is YYEEEE. V gave up 2 bases and J gave up 2 bases; unmatched junction bases: 7. This CDR3 spans 16 amino acids. CDR3 sequence: CASSFFRDRENYGYTF. The DNA for the CDR3 is TGTGCCAGCAGCTTTTTCCGGGACAGGGAGAACTATGGCTACACCTTC.

The chain recombines TRBV9 with TRBJ1-1; 7 positions match TRBD1. This CDR3 spans 15 amino acids. The J segment lost 6 bases and the V segment lost 0 bases, leaving 8 bases of the junction unmatched. CDR1 is SGDLS and CDR2 is YYNGEE in the germline V gene. CDR3 sequence: CASSVGPGGSPEAFF. The CDR3 nucleotides read TGTGCCAGCAGCGTAGGCCCAGGGGGTTCCCCTGAAGCTTTCTTT.

The CDR3 sequence is CAISAQLAGPTDTQYF. The CDR3 DNA reads TGTGCCATCAGTGCACAACTAGCGGGGCCCACAGATACGCAGTATTTT. The chain has TRBV10-3 and TRBJ2-3; the match to TRBD2 covers 10 bases. Unmatched junction bases numbered 6, after V lost 4 bases and J lost 2 bases. This CDR3 spans 16 amino acids. Per the germline V gene, CDR1 is ENHRY and CDR2 is SYGVKD.